This TCR beta chain was identified in a study of cytomegalovirus exposure and HLA in healthy donors. About the study: The use of the same platform for the 95 to 150 validation repertoires and the roughly 670 first-cohort repertoires was reported by a later analysis. The study, taken as a whole, reports: Most TCR sequences were seen very rarely across donors, but some public TCRs occurred in many. Per published reports, the classifier diagnosed cytomegalovirus status with high specificity and sensitivity.

Worth noting for this clone: Its target is not known.

Separate from the approximately 670-subject first cohort was the approximately 120-subject validation cohort, to which the donors belonged. Clones were sequenced by immunoSEQ multiplex PCR, and TCRdb holds only the in-frame ones, with some missing. The repertoire holds some 150,000 clones, with roughly 88% as singletons. CDR3 length equals 15 residues. Trimming at V came to 1 base and at J to 8 bases, leaving 10 bases not matched to a gene. CDR1 is SEHNR, CDR2 FQNEAQ, per germline (reference sequence). The chain has TRBV7-9 and TRBJ1-2; TRBD1 agrees at 7 bases. The specimen sequenced was PBMCs. The TCR comes from a woman aged 18-30 years in good health and CMV-seropositive. The CDR3 loop reads CASSLGRRGLFGYTF. As DNA, the CDR3 is TGTGCCAGCAGCTTAGGCCGTAGGGGGCTCTTCGGCTACACCTTC.